Below are 6 T cell receptor beta chains sequenced from a single sample in a study of blood T cell repertoires in COVID-19. Assay: immunoSEQ multiplex PCR; the TCRdb copy retains only in-frame clones and omits some. Among fewer than 250,000 clones, approximately 87% were seen once, and the ten largest hold over 2%. The sequencing sample was made of peripheral blood. These receptor sequences come from a woman between 45 and 65 years old with acute or convalescent COVID-19.

This chain connects TRBV18 to TRBJ1-1, with 7 bases matching TRBD1. The V gene end was trimmed by 4 bases and the J gene end by 8 bases; junction bases not matched to a gene: 4. CDR1 is KGHSH and CDR2 is LQKENI in the germline V gene. The CDR3 covers 12 residues. The CDR3 DNA follows: TGTGCCAGCTCACAGATACAGGGGGAAGCTTTCTTT. Translation: CASSQIQGEAFF.

The rearrangement uses TRBV29-1 and TRBJ1-2; no reliable D call. CDR3 length equals 11 residues. Germline CDR1 reads SQVTM; CDR2 reads ANQGSEA. Deletions cut 2 bases from V and 6 bases from J, with 7 bases between. The CDR3 is CSVEQYHGYTF. CDR3 nucleotides: TGCAGCGTTGAACAGTATCATGGCTACACCTTC.

The chain uses TRBV6-5 and TRBJ1-3; D gene ambiguous. CDR1 is MNHEY and CDR2 is SVGAGI in the germline V gene. The CDR3 covers 15 residues. V dropped 3 bases and J dropped 2 bases, with 11 bases sitting between them. The CDR3, as DNA: TGTGCCAGCAGTTATTCGACATACCCTGGAAACACCATATATTTT. As protein: CASSYSTYPGNTIYF.

This clone was detected once. This chain joins TRBV11-3 and TRBJ2-3; no firm D call. The CDR3 is 14 residues long. Germline V CDR1 and CDR2: SGHNT, YENEEA. Between the trimmed V and J ends, which lost 0 bases and 6 bases, there was a span of 10 bases. Here the CDR3 reads CASSLDTMTDTQYF. The CDR3, as DNA: TGTGCCAGCAGCTTAGATACAATGACTGATACGCAGTATTTT.

The rearrangement joins TRBV19 to TRBJ2-1, with D unclear. This CDR3 is 15 amino acids long. CDR1 and CDR2 from the germline V gene are LNHDA and SQIVND (reference sequence). V lost 3 bases to trimming and J lost 3 bases, with 12 bases between them. CDR3 sequence: CASSMGENGYNEQFF. The CDR3 bases are TGTGCCAGTAGTATGGGCGAGAACGGCTACAATGAGCAGTTCTTC.

The chain couples TRBV7-9 to TRBJ2-7; tentative D call: TRBD1 (6 bases). The germline CDR1 and CDR2 sequences are SEHNR and FQNEAQ (reference sequence). The CDR3 sequence is 10 residues long. V lost 8 bases and J lost 5, with 7 bases in between. The CDR3 DNA follows: TGTGCCAGCGGGGACAACGAGCAGTACTTC. Translated: CASGDNEQYF.